The entry below describes one T cell receptor (beta chain). The antigen is undetermined. The source of the sample is a study of T cell responses to AZD1222 COVID-19 vaccine. Assay: immunoSEQ multiplex PCR; the TCRdb copy retains only in-frame clones and omits some. The table has 97,000 or so clones, roughly nine tenths seen once. The CDR3 runs to 13 residues. Between the trimmed V and J ends, which lost 8 bases and 6 bases, there was a span of 15 bases. Germline CDR1 reads MGHDK; CDR2 reads SYGVNS. Second-dose groups at about 4 or about 12 weeks were pooled. Findings of the study overall: Baseline antibody screening turned up just a handful of seropositive AZD1222 recipients.

This sequence joins TRBV25-1 and TRBJ2-3; D is unresolved. The source material was peripheral blood, sampled 28 days after the second AZD1222 dose. The origin of this receptor is an adult who received the AZD1222 COVID-19 vaccine. The CDR3 nucleotides are TGTGCCAGCGCCTCTCTCCTGAGGGATACGCAGTATTTT. This sequence encodes CASASLLRDTQYF.